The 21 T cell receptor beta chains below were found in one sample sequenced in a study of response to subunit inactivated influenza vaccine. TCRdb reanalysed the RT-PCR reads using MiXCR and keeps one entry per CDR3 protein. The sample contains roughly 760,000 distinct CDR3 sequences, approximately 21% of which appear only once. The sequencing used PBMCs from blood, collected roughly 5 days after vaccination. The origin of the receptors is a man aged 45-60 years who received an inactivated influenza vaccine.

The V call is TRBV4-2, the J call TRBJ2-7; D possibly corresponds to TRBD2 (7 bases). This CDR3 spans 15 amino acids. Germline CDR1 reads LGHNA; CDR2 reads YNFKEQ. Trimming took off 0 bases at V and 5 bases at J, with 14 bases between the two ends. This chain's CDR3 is CASSQEGGALDEQYF. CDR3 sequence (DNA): TGTGCCAGCAGCCAAGAAGGGGGGGCGCTGGACGAGCAGTACTTC.

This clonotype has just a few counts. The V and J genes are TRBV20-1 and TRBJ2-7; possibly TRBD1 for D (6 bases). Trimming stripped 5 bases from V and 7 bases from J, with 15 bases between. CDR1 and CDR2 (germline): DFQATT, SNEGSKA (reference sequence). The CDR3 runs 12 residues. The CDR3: CSARTGQQEQYF. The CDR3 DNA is TGCAGTGCTCGAACTGGACAGCAGGAGCAGTACTTC.

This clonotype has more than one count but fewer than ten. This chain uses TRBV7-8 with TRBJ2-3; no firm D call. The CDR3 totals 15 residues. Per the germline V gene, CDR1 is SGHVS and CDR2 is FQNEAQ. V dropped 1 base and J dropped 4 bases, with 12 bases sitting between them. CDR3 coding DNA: TGTGCCAGCAGCTTAGAGGTCTCTATCCCAGATACGCAGTATTTT. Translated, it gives CASSLEVSIPDTQYF.

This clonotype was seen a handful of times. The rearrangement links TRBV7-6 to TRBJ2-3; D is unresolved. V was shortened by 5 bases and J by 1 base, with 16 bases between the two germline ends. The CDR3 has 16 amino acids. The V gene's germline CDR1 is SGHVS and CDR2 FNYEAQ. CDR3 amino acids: CASSPREAEGTDTQYF. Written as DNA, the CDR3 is TGTGCCAGCAGCCCACGTGAAGCAGAGGGCACAGATACGCAGTATTTT.

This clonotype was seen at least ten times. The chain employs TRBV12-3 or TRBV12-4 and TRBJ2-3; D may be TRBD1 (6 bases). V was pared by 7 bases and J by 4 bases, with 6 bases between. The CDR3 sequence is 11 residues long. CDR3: CASKGADTQYF. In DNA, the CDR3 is TGTGCCAGCAAGGGGGCAGATACGCAGTATTTT.

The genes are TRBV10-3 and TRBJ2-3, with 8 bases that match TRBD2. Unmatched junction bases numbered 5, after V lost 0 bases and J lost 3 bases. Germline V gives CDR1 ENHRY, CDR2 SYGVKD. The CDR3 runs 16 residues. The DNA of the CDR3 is TGTGCCATCAGTGAGTCTTCGGGAGGGGGGACAGATACGCAGTATTTT. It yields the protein CAISESSGGGTDTQYF.

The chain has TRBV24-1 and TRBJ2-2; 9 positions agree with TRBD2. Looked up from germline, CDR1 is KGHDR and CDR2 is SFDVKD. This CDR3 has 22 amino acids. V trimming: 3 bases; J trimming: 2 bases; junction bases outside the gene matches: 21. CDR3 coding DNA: TGTGCCACCAGTGATCTTTACGCCCAGGGGTGGCGGGAGGGCCGCAACACCGGGGAGCTGTTTTTT. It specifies CATSDLYAQGWREGRNTGELFF.

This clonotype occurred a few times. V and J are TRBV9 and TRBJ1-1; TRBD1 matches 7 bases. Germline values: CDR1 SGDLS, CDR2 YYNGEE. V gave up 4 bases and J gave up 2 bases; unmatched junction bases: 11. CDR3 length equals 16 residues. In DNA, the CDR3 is TGTGCCAGCAGCACGGGAGGGGGCAAACCTAACACTGAAGCTTTCTTT. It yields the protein CASSTGGGKPNTEAFF.

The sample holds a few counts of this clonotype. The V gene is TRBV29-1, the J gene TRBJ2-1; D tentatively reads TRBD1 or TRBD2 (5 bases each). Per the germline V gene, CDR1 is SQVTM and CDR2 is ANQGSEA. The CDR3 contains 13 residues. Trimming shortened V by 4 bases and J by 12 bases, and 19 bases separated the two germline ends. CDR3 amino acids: CSVGPWDRSAQFF. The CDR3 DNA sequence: TGCAGCGTTGGGCCCTGGGACCGCTCGGCGCAGTTCTTC.

Here the CDR3 DNA reads TGTGCCAGCAGCCAAGAAACCGTAGGAAGCACAGATACGCAGTATTTT. Protein sequence: CASSQETVGSTDTQYF. This rearrangement joins TRBV4-2 to TRBJ2-3; D not certain. Germline values: CDR1 LGHNA, CDR2 YNFKEQ. The CDR3 has 16 amino acids. Trimming took off 0 bases at V and 0 bases at J, with 10 bases between the two ends.

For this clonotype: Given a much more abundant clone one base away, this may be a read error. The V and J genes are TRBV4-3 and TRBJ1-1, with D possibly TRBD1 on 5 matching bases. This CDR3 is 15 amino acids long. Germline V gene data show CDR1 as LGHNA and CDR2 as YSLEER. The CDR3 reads CAGSQEGGGYTEAFF. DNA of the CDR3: TGCGCCGGCAGCCAAGAAGGCGGGGGGTACACTGAAGCTTTCTTT.

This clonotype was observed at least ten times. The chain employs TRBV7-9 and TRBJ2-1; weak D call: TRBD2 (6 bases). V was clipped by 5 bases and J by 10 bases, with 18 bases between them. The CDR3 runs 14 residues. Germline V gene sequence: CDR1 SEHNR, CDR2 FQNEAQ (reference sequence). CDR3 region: CASSHGRDFGEQFF. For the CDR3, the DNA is TGTGCCAGCAGCCACGGGCGGGACTTCGGAGAGCAGTTCTTC. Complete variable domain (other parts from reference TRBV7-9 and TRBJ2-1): DTGVSQNPRHKITKRGQNVTFRCDPISEHNRLYWYRQTLGQGPEFLTYFQNEAQLEKSRLLSDRFSAERPKGSFSTLEIQRTEQGDSAMYLCASSHGRDFGEQFFGPGTRLTVL.

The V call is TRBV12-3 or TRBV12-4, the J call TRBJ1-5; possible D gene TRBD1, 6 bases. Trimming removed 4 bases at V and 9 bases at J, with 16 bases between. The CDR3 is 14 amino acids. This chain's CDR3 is CASSSTGSVGPQHF. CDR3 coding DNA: TGTGCCAGCAGTTCAACAGGGAGCGTAGGGCCCCAGCATTTT.

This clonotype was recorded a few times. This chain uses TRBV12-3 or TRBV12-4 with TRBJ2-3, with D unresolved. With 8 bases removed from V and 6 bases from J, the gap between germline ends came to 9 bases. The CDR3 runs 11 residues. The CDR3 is CASLLMDTQYF. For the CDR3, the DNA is TGTGCCAGCCTCCTCATGGATACGCAGTATTTT.

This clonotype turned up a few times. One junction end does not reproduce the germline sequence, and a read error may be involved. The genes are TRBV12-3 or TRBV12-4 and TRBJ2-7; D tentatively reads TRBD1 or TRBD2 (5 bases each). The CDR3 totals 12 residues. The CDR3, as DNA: TGTGCCAGCAGAACGGGACCGTACCCTCCCCTTTTC. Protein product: CASRTGPYPPLF.

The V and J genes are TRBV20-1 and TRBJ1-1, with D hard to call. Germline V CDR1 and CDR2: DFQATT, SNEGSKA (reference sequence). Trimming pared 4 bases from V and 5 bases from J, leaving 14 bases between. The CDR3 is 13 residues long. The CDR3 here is CSANREFGTEAFF. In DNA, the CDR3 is TGCAGTGCTAACCGGGAGTTTGGAACTGAAGCTTTCTTT.

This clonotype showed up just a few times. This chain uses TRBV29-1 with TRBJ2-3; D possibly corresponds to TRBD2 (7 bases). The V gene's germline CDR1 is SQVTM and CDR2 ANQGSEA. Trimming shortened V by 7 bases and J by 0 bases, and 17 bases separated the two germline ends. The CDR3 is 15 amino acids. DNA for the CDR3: TGCAGCGCCCTCGGGGGGCTGATTAGCACAGATACGCAGTATTTT. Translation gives CSALGGLISTDTQYF.

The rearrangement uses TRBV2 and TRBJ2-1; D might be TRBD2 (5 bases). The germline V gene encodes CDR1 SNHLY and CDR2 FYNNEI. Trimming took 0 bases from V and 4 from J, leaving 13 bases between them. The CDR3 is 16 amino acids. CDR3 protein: CASSEAVLARYNEQFF. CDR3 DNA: TGTGCCAGCAGTGAAGCGGTTCTAGCTCGGTACAATGAGCAGTTCTTC. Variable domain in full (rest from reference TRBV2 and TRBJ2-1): EPEVTQTPSHQVTQMGQEVILRCVPISNHLYFYWYRQILGQKVEFLVSFYNNEISEKSEIFDDQFSVERPDGSNFTLKIRSTKLEDSAMYFCASSEAVLARYNEQFFGPGTRLTVL.

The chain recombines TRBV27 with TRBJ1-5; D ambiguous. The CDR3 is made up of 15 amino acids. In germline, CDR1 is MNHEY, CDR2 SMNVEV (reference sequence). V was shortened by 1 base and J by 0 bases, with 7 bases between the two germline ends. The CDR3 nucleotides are TGTGCCAGCAGTTTATTCCCGGGTAGCAATCAGCCCCAGCATTTT. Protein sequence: CASSLFPGSNQPQHF.

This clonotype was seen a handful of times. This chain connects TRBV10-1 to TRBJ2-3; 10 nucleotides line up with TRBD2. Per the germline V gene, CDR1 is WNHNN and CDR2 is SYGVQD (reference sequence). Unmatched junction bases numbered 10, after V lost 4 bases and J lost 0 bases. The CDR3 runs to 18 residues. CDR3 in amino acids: CASSGGLAAVSSTDTQYF. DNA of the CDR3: TGCGCCAGCAGTGGAGGACTAGCGGCTGTTTCTAGCACAGATACGCAGTATTTT.

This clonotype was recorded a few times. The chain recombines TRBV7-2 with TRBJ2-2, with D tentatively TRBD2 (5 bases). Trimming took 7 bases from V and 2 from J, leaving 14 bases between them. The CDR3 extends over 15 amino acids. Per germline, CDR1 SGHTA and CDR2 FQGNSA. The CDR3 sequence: CASNLRTGNTGELFF. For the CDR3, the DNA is TGTGCCAGCAACCTTCGGACTGGTAACACCGGGGAGCTGTTTTTT.